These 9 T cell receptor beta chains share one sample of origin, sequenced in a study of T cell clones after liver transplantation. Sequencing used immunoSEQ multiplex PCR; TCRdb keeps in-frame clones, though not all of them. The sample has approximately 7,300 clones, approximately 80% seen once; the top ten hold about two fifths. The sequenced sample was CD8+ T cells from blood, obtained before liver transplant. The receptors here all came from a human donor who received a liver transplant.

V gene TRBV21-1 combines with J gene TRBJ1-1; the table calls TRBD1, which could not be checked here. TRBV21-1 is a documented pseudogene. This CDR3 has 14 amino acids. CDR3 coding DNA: TGTGCCAGCAGCAAACAGGGATTACGGACTGAAGCTTTCTTT. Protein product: CASSKQGLRTEAFF.

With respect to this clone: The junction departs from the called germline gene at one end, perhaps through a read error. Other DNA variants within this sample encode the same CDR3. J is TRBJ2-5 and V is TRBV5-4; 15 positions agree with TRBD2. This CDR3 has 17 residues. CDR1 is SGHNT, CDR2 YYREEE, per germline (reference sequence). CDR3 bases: TGTGCCAGCAGCTCCGTTGGACTAGCGGGGGGGAGAGAGACTCAGTACTTC. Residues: CASSSVGLAGGRETQYF.

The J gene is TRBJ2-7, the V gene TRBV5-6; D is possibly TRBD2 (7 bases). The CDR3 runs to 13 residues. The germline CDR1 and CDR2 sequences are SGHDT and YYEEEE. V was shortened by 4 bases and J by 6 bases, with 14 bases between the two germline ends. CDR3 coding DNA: TGTGCCAGCAGCCCAGACGGGGGGCCCGAGCAGTACTTC. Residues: CASSPDGGPEQYF. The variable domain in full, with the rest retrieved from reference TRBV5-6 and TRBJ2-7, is DAGVTQSPTHLIKTRGQQVTLRCSPKSGHDTVSWYQQALGQGPQFIFQYYEEEERQRGNFPDRFSGHQFPNYSSELNVNALLLGDSALYLCASSPDGGPEQYFGPGTRLTVT.

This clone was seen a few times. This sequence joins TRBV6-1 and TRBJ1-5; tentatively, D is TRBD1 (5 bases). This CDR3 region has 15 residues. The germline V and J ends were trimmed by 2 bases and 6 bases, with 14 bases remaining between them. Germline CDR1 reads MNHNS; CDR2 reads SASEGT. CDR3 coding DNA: TGTGCCAGCAGTGAAAGTCCAGGGACTCGTCAGCCCCAGCATTTT. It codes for CASSESPGTRQPQHF.

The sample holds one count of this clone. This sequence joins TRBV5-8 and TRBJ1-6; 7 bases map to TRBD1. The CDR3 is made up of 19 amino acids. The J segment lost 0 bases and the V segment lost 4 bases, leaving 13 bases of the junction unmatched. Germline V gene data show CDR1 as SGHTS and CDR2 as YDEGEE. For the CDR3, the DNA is TGTGCCAGCAGCAAGCACAGGGGCCGTACCAGCTCCTATAATTCACCCCTCCACTTT. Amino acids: CASSKHRGRTSSYNSPLHF. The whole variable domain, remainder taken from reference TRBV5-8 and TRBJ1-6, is EAGVTQSPTHLIKTRGQQATLRCSPISGHTSVYWYQQALGLGLQFLLWYDEGEERNRGNFPPRFSGRQFPNYSSELNVNALELEDSALYLCASSKHRGRTSSYNSPLHFGNGTRLTVT.

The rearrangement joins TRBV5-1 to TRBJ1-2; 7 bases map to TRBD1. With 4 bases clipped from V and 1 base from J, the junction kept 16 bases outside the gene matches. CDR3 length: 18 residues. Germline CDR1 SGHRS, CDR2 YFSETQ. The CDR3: CASSEPGQTRILNYGYTF. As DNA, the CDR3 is TGCGCCAGCAGCGAGCCGGGACAGACCCGGATTCTTAACTATGGCTACACCTTC.

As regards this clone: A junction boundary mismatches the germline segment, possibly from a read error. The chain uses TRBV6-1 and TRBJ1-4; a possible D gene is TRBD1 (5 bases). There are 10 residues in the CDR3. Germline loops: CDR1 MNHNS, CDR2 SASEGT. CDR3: CASSGGTPVF. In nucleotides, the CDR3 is TGTGCCAGCAGTGGCGGGACTCCGGTTTTT.

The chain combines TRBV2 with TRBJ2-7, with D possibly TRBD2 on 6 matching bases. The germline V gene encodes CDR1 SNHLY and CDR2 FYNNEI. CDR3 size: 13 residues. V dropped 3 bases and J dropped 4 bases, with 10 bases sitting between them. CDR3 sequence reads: CASSEGLTYEQYF. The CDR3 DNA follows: TGTGCCAGCAGTGAGGGACTTACTTACGAGCAGTACTTC.

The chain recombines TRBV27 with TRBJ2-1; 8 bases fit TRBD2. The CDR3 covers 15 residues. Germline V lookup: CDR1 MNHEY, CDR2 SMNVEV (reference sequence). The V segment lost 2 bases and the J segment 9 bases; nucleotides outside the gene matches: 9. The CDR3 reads CASSLTSGGWGEQFF. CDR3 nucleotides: TGTGCCAGCAGTTTAACCAGCGGGGGATGGGGTGAGCAGTTCTTC.